This T cell receptor beta chain appears in the sequencing data of a study of cytomegalovirus exposure and HLA in healthy donors. Whole-study findings and limits: The authors enumerated over 150 TCR beta chains as linked to cytomegalovirus.

TCRdb's table, derived via immunoSEQ multiplex PCR, lists solely in-frame clones and lacks some. The data show about 150,000 clones, 70% to 90% seen once. This clone was seen just once. Its antigen is not known. The CDR3 runs 17 residues. CDR1 is LNHNV and CDR2 is YYDKDF in the germline V gene (reference sequence). The V and J ends lost 3 bases and 2 bases, in that order; junction bases with no gene match: 8. The sample comprised PBMCs. The sequence derives from a man younger than 35 in good health and CMV-seropositive. The chain employs TRBV15 and TRBJ2-1; 9 bases line up with TRBD2. The CDR3 nucleotides are TGTGCCACCAGCAGCTTGCTAGCGGGACCCACCTACAATGAGCAGTTCTTC. Translation: CATSSLLAGPTYNEQFF.